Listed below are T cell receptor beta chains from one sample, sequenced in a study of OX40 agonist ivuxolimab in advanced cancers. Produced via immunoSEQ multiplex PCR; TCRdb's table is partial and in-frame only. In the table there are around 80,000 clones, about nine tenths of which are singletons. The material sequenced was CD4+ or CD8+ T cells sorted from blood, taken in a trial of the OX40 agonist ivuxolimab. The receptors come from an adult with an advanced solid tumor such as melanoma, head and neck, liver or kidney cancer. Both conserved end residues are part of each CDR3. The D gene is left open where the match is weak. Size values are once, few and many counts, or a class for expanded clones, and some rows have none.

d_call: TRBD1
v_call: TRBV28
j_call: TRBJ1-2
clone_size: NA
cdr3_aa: CASNFEDRFYGYTF
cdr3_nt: TGTGCCAGCAACTTCGAGGACAGGTTCTATGGCTACACCTTC

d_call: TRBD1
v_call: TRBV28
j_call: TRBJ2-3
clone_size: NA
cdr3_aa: CATITQGGTDTQYF
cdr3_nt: TGTGCCACCATAACTCAGGGGGGCACAGATACGCAGTATTTT

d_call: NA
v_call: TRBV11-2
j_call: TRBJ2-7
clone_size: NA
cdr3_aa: CASSSQGYEQYF
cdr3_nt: TGTGCCAGCAGCTCGCAGGGATACGAGCAGTACTTC

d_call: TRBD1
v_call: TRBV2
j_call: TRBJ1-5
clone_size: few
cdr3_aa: CASSGPGGGRQPQHF
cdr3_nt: TGTGCCAGCAGTGGCCCAGGGGGAGGGCGTCAGCCCCAGCATTTT

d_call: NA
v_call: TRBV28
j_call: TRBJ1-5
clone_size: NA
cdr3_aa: CATHQSGADNQPQHF
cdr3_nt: TGTGCCACCCACCAATCGGGGGCGGACAATCAGCCCCAGCATTTT

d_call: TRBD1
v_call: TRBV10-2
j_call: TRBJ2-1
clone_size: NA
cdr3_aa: CASSEYTGTGLYNEQFF
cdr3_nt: TGCGCCAGCAGTGAGTACACCGGGACAGGGCTCTACAATGAGCAGTTCTTC

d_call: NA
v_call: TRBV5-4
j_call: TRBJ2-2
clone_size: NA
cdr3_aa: CASSPQWGRNGELFF
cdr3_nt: TGTGCCAGCAGCCCACAATGGGGCCGTAACGGGGAGCTGTTTTTT

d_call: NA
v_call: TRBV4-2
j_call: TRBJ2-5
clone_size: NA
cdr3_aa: CASSQDWGQQETQYF
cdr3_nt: TGTGCCAGCAGCCAAGATTGGGGACAACAAGAGACCCAGTACTTC

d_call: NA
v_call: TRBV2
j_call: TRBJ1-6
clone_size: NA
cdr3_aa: CASREWESGYSPLHF
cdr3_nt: TGTGCCAGCAGGGAATGGGAGTCGGGGTATTCACCCCTCCACTTT

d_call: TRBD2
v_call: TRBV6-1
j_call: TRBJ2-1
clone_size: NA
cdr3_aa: CASRPSGGAWNEQFF
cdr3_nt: TGTGCCAGCAGACCTAGCGGGGGGGCTTGGAATGAGCAGTTCTTC

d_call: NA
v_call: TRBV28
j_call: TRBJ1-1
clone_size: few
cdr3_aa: CASTPQAVGEAFF
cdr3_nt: TGTGCCAGCACTCCACAGGCTGTGGGTGAAGCTTTCTTT

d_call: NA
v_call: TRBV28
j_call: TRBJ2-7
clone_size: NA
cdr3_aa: CASREYSVGSNEQYF
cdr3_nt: TGTGCCAGCAGAGAATACTCGGTAGGGAGCAACGAGCAGTACTTC

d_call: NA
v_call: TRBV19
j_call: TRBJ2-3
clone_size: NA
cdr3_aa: CASLAGRTDTQYF
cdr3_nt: TGTGCCAGCTTGGCAGGGAGAACAGATACGCAGTATTTT

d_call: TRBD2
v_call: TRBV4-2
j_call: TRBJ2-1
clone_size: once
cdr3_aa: CASSQLGLAMQFF
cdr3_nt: TGTGCCAGCAGCCAACTGGGACTAGCGATGCAGTTCTTC

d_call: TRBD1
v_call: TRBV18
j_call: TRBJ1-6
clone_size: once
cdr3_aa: CASSELGQGTNSPLHF
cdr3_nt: TGTGCCAGCTCAGAGCTTGGACAGGGAACTAATTCACCCCTCCACTTT

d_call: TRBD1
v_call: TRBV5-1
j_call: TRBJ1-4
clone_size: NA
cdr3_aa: CASSLITGQFNEKLFF
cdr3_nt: TGCGCCAGCAGCTTGATTACGGGACAGTTCAATGAAAAACTGTTTTTT

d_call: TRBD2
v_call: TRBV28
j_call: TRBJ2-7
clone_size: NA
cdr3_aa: CASSPTSGTRLYEQYF
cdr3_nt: TGTGCCAGCAGCCCAACCTCCGGGACTAGGTTGTACGAGCAGTACTTC

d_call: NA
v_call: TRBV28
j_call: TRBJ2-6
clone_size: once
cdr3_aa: CASSSLAGANVLTF
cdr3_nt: TGTGCCAGCAGTTCCTTAGCGGGGGCCAACGTCCTGACTTTC

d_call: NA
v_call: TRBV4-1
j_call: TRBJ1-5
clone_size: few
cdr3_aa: CASSQERNQPQHF
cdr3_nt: TGCGCCAGCAGCCAAGAACGCAATCAGCCCCAGCATTTT

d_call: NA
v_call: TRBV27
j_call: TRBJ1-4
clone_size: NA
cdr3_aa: CASSVEGPPTNEKLFF
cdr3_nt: TGTGCCAGCAGCGTCGAGGGACCGCCAACTAATGAAAAACTGTTTTTT

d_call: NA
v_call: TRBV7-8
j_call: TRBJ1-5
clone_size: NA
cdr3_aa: CASSPRSDRGGQPQHF
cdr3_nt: TGTGCCAGCAGCCCCCGCTCCGACCGCGGGGGACAGCCCCAGCATTTT

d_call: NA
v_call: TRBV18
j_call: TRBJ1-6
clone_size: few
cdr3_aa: CASSPGNNSPLHF
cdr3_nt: TGTGCCAGCTCACCAGGGAATAATTCACCCCTCCACTTT

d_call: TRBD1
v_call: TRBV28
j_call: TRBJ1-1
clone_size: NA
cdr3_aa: CASSASGTGDTEAFF
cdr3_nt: TGTGCCAGCAGTGCCTCGGGAACAGGGGACACTGAAGCTTTCTTT

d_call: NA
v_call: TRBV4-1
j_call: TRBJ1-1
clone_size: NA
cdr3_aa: CASSQGGRANTEAFF
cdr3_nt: TGCGCCAGCAGCCAGGGGGGCCGCGCTAACACTGAAGCTTTCTTT

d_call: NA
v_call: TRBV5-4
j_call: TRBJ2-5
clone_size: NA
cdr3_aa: CASSLSSAETQYF
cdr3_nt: TGTGCCAGCAGCTTGAGCAGCGCGGAGACCCAGTACTTC

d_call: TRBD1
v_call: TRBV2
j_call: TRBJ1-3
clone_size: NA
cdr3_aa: CASSTQGASGNTIYF
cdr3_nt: TGTGCCAGCAGCACACAGGGGGCTAGTGGAAACACCATATATTTT

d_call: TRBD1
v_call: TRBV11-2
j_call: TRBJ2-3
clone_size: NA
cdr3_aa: CASSSGTGSTDTQYF
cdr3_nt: TGTGCCAGCAGTTCCGGGACAGGGAGCACAGATACGCAGTATTTT

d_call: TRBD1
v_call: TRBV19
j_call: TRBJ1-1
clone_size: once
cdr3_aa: CASSTPPRGRAEAFF
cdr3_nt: TGTGCCAGTAGTACCCCTCCCAGGGGGCGGGCTGAAGCTTTCTTT

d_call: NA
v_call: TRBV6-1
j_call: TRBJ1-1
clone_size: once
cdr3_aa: CASQNQGSAEAFF
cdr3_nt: TGTGCCAGCCAAAATCAGGGGTCAGCTGAAGCTTTCTTT

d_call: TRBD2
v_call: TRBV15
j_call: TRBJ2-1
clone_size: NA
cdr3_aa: CATSRAGAAGVGYNEQFF
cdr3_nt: TGTGCCACCAGCAGAGCCGGGGCAGCGGGAGTGGGGTACAATGAGCAGTTCTTC

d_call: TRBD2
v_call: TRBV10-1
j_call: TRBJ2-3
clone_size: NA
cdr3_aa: CASSEAGSTDTQYF
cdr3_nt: TGCGCCAGCAGTGAAGCGGGGAGCACAGATACGCAGTATTTT

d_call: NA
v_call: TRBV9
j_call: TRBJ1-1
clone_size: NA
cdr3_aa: CASSVSSGSTEAFF
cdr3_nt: TGTGCCAGCAGCGTAAGTTCCGGGTCCACTGAAGCTTTCTTT

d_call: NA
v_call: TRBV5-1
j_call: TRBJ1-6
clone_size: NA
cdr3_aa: CASSPTGGTGNSPLHF
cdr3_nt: TGCGCCAGCAGCCCGACCGGGGGGACTGGTAATTCACCCCTCCACTTT

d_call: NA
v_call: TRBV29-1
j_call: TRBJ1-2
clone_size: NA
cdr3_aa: CSVEGAGYGYTF
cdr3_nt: TGCAGCGTTGAAGGGGCTGGCTATGGCTACACCTTC

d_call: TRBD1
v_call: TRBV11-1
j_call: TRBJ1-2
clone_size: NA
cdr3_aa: CASSTRDRGGYTF
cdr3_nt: TGTGCCAGCAGCACCCGGGACAGGGGAGGCTACACCTTC

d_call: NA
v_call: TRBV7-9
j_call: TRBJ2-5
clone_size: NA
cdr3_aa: CASSSPGAPRETQYF
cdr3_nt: TGTGCCAGCAGCTCCCCAGGGGCACCTCGAGAGACCCAGTACTTC

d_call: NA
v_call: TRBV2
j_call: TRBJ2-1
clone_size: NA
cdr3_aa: CASRPGSSYNEQFF
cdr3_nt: TGTGCCAGCCGGCCAGGGAGCTCCTACAATGAGCAGTTCTTC

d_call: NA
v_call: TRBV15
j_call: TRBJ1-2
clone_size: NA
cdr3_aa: CATSNPPNYGYTF
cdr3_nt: TGTGCCACCAGTAACCCGCCTAACTATGGCTACACCTTC

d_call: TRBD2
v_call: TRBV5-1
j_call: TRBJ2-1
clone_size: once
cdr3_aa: CASSGRTSGGSNEQFF
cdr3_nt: TGCGCCAGCAGCGGGCGGACTAGCGGGGGGTCCAATGAGCAGTTCTTC

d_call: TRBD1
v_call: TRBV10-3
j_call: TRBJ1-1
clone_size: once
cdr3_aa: CAISKQGTEAFF
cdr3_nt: TGTGCCATCAGTAAACAGGGGACTGAAGCTTTCTTT

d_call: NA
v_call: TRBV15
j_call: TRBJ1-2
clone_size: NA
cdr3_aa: CATSRGGGNYGYTF
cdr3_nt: TGTGCCACCAGCAGAGGGGGGGGAAACTATGGCTACACCTTC

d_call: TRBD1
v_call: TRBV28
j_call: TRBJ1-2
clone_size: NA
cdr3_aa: CASSLGQANYGYTF
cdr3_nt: TGTGCCAGCAGCCTTGGACAGGCTAACTATGGCTACACCTTC

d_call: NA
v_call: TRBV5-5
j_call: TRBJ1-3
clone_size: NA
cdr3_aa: CASSLNSGNTIYF
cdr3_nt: TGTGCCAGCAGCCTGAATTCTGGAAACACCATATATTTT

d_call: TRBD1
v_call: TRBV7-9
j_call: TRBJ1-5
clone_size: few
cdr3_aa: CASSLGTGTVNQPQHF
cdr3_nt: TGTGCCAGCAGCTTAGGGACCGGGACAGTCAATCAGCCCCAGCATTTT

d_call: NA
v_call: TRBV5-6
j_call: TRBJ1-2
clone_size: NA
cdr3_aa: CASSLRGPQSPYTF
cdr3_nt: TGTGCCAGCAGCTTGCGAGGCCCTCAAAGTCCTTACACCTTC

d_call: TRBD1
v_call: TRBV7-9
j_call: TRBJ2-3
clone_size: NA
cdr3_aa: CASSWTGAGLGTDTQYF
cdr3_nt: TGTGCCAGCAGCTGGACAGGGGCGGGGTTGGGCACAGATACGCAGTATTTT

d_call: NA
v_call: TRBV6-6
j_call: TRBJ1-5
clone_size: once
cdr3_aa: CASSYRGGNQPQHF
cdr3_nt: TGTGCCAGCAGTTACAGGGGTGGGAATCAGCCCCAGCATTTT

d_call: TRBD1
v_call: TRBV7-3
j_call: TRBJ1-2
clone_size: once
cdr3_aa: CASSSGQGGGYTF
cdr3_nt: TGTGCCAGCAGCTCTGGACAGGGGGGTGGCTACACCTTC

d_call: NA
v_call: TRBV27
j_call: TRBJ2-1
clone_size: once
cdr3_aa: CASSFQGMVGNEQFF
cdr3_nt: TGTGCCAGCAGTTTTCAGGGAATGGTGGGCAATGAGCAGTTCTTC

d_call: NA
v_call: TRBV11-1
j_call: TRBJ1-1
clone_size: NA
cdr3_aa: CASSLSDNTEAFF
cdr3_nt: TGTGCCAGCAGCTTATCGGACAACACTGAAGCTTTCTTT

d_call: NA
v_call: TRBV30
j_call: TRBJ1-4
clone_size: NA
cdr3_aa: CAWKQVGEKLFF
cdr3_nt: TGTGCCTGGAAACAGGTCGGGGAAAAACTGTTTTTT